This T cell receptor beta chain stems from a study of shared clonotypes between healthy human individuals. Study-wide results and caveats: Having only a few donors restricted how much genetic and exposure-history diversity was captured. Roughly 4.7% was the fraction of naive CD4 clonotypes found shared across several donors.

As regards this clone: Its antigen is undetermined. Different DNA sequences within this sample yield the same CDR3.

It was CD45RO-negative cells, positively selected for CCR7, that made up naive CD8 cells, with terminally differentiated effector memory CD45RA+ cells excluded. Every contributor of samples was a Caucasian grown-up residing in Nashville, Tennessee. V lost 6 bases and J 0 bases, leaving 12 bases between the germline ends. Per germline, CDR1 MDHEN and CDR2 SYDVKM. The CDR3 totals 14 residues. DNA at about 190 ng, around 30,000 T cell genomes, went into sorted-subset replicate PCRs. Repertoires were generated with immunoSEQ multiplex PCR, while TCRdb's copy carries only in-frame clones and drops some. The sample records approximately 2,200,000 clones, about 93% being singletons.

The TCR sequence derives from a man aged 18 to 30 in good health. Some clones in this sample may be carry-over from other donors' samples. The rearrangement uses TRBV28 and TRBJ2-7; D unclear. Sequenced: naive CD8+ T cells from PBMCs. CDR3 in amino acids: CASSLVGSSYEQYF. The DNA for the CDR3 is TGTGCCAGCAGCCTCGTGGGCAGCTCCTACGAGCAGTACTTC.